This paragraph covers one T cell receptor beta chain sequence. The sample holds a few counts of this clonotype. No antigen is known for it. Base qualities are missing; no much larger clone stands one base away. The CDR3 measures 14 amino acids from cysteine to phenylalanine. The CDR3 DNA has 42 bases and is translated from base 1. V is pruned by 3 bases and J by 4 bases, leaving 4 bases of the junction without a gene match. The source of the sample is a study of HIV-infected children after antiretroviral therapy interruption (dated by TCRdb to about 2019). Looking at the study overall: Eight children, all with CD4+ count above 500 and viral load below 50 copies/ml, were included, of whom four were on planned treatment interruption and four were on continuous treatment. A median age of roughly 9.2 years was recorded in the interruption group, and a median age of roughly 8 years was recorded in the continuous treatment group. Most participating children had recorded exposure to EBV and CMV. For the interruption arm, samples were taken at week 0, at week 12, at the end of interruption (week 24 or 48), and roughly 3 years after the study ended. Continuous-treatment samples were analyzed from corresponding weeks 0, 48 and 150. Alongside measurements of thymic output, the study compared TCR repertoires of children on planned treatment interruption with TCR repertoires of children on continuous antiretroviral treatment. Study-wide findings and limitations: The low number of patients is a limitation and the data should be interpreted with caution. For naive CD4+ repertoires of PTI patients, CDR3 sharing between time points dropped once interruption began, while many sequences were shared between the end of interruption and 3 years later. An increase in shared-triplet CDR3 clusters after interruption was observed in three patients; however, the overall increase was not significant unless one outlier patient was excluded.

Explained via the paper, the treatment or condition label denotes: PENTA 11 planned treatment interruption arm or continuous ART arm. The participants, all children from the United Kingdom aged 2 to 15 years, had been on at least three-drug ART for a minimum of 24 weeks. Cryopreserved PBMCs containing at least 5 million viable cells were needed, and a few candidate patients were excluded because their viable PBMC yield was low. Using a FACSAria III cell sorter, memory CD8+ CD45RO+ CD45RA- T cells were FACS-sorted out of thawed PBMCs. After sorting, the cells were fixed and RNA was extracted first with the RNeasy FFPE kit and then with the RNeasy Micro kit. The library was made by 3' RACE. To correct PCR amplification bias, TCR libraries were generated from RNA with a 3' RACE protocol that used unique molecular identifiers. Up to about 12 amplicon libraries were pooled and sequenced on an Illumina MiSeq with v2 2x250 paired-end chemistry. In the source study's methods: Reads were processed with Decombinator to assign V and J genes and CDR3, with barcode-based error and PCR bias correction. Before Gini coefficients were calculated with the R ineq package, the repertoires were subsampled to the same depth. GLIPH, Hamming distance and a shared triplet metric were used to assess CDR3 similarity. TCRdb applied fastp at Q25 and MiXCR to the public reads, then kept only in-frame beta chains. One record per CDR3 amino acid sequence lists the most common genes and DNA. The V and J calls reflect TCRdb's pipeline rather than the authors' work. The sample yields several thousand distinct CDR3 sequences; about 16% were counted once. The ten largest account for about an eighth of the sample.

Sequences were derived from CD45RO+ CD8+ T cells from PBMCs, pooled from several time points, sampled from a donor given antiretroviral therapy, either interrupted or continuous. The meaning of the sample's cell subset or site label: memory CD8+ CD45RO+ CD45RA- T cells. This TCR was recovered from a pool of human donors with HIV. The chain is encoded by TRBV12-3 or TRBV12-4 joined to TRBJ1-2; the junction holds 8 bases that match TRBD1. DNA sequence: TGTGCCAGCAGTTTCGGACAGGGAAGCTATGGCTACACCTTC. It is translated as CASSFGQGSYGYTF.